This T cell receptor beta chain is from a study of response to subunit inactivated influenza vaccine. The V end lost 0 bases, the J end lost 4 bases, and 7 bases lay between the germline ends. Germline CDR1 LNHNV, CDR2 YYDKDF (reference sequence). CDR3 size: 14 residues. TCRdb passed the RT-PCR reads through MiXCR, listing each CDR3 protein once. The data show around 490,000 distinct CDR3 sequences, approximately 7.6% seen once. The chain links TRBV15 to TRBJ2-1, with D possibly matching TRBD1 (6 bases). The sequence came from a man between 50 and 69 years old who received an inactivated influenza vaccine. Sequenced here: PBMCs from blood, sampled roughly 24 months after vaccination. CDR3 loop: CATSREGGYNEQFF. The DNA of the CDR3 is TGTGCCACCAGCAGAGAAGGGGGTTACAATGAGCAGTTCTTC.